The 23 T cell receptor beta chains given below trace back to one sample, sequenced in a study of shared clonotypes between healthy human individuals. Measured with immunoSEQ multiplex PCR; TCRdb has only the in-frame clones, and not every one. The sample lists about 2.4 million clones; 93% were seen once. The specimen sequenced was naive CD4+ T cells from PBMCs. Described subset: CD45RA+ positively selected. The source of these receptors is a man younger than 30 in good health. Some clones in this sample may be carry-over from other donors' samples.

The V and J genes are TRBV5-1 and TRBJ2-1; 8 nucleotides match TRBD2. The CDR3 consists of 15 residues. Trimming took 5 bases from V and 2 from J; bases not matched to a gene: 6. The germline CDR1 and CDR2 sequences are SGHRS and YFSETQ. The CDR3 loop reads CASSSAGGPYNEQFF. The DNA of the CDR3 is TGCGCCAGCAGTTCGGCGGGGGGACCCTACAATGAGCAGTTCTTC.

The chain uses TRBV30 and TRBJ2-1; tentative D call: TRBD2 (5 bases). CDR3 length equals 11 residues. Trimming shortened V by 4 bases and J by 9 bases, and 10 bases separated the two germline ends. CDR1 GTSNPN and CDR2 SVGIG come from the germline V gene (reference sequence). CDR3 coding DNA: TGTGCCTGGACGGAACGGGGTGAGCAGTTCTTC. Its protein is CAWTERGEQFF.

The chain has TRBV7-2 and TRBJ2-1; 8 nucleotides match TRBD2. CDR1 and CDR2 (germline): SGHTA, FQGNSA. The CDR3 is made up of 15 amino acids. The V segment lost 3 bases and the J segment 5 bases; nucleotides outside the gene matches: 6. The CDR3 nucleotides are TGTGCCAGCAGCTTTGAAGCGGGAGTCCACAATGAGCAGTTCTTC. It codes for CASSFEAGVHNEQFF.

The rearrangement joins TRBV5-4 to TRBJ2-1; TRBD2 matches 8 bases. From germline, CDR1 is SGHNT and CDR2 YYREEE (reference sequence). This CDR3 comprises 16 residues. V lost 3 bases and J lost 4; bases outside the gene matches: 9. CDR3 sequence: CASSSVAGISYNEQFF. CDR3 nucleotides: TGTGCCAGCAGCTCTGTAGCGGGGATATCGTACAATGAGCAGTTCTTC.

This rearrangement joins TRBV6-4 to TRBJ2-7; maybe TRBD2 (6 bases). Trimming took 2 bases from V and 6 from J, leaving 17 bases between them. Germline V gene data show CDR1 as MRHNA and CDR2 as SNTAGT. CDR3 size: 15 residues. For the CDR3, the DNA is TGTGCCAGCAGTGACCCGGGGAAGGCCGGGGGCGAGCAGTACTTC. This gives the protein CASSDPGKAGGEQYF.

In the case of this clone: The same CDR3 also results from other DNA sequences found in this sample. The J gene is TRBJ1-1, the V gene TRBV5-6; D is uncertain. Trimming removed 0 bases from V and 1 base from J, with 4 bases in between. The CDR3 spans 13 residues. The germline V gene encodes CDR1 SGHDT and CDR2 YYEEEE. The DNA for the CDR3 is TGTGCCAGCAGCTTGGCCGAGAACACTGAAGCTTTCTTT. Amino acids: CASSLAENTEAFF.

A note on this clone: One end of the junction is discordant with germline, which a read error may explain. J is TRBJ2-7 and V is TRBV7-8; D possibly corresponds to TRBD1 (6 bases). The CDR3 extends over 13 amino acids. Germline lookup yields CDR1 SGHVS and CDR2 FQNEAQ. In DNA form, the CDR3 reads TGTGCCAGCAGGTTAGGGGGCTCCTACGAGCAGTACTTC. Translated: CASRLGGSYEQYF.

To note about this clone: Different DNA sequences within this sample yield the same CDR3. V gene TRBV27 combines with J gene TRBJ2-7; D possibly matches TRBD1 or TRBD2 (5 bases each). V lost 5 bases and J lost 2, with 10 bases in between. Germline V gene data show CDR1 as MNHEY and CDR2 as SMNVEV (reference sequence). The CDR3 has 13 amino acids. The CDR3 protein is CASSQQGPYEQYF. The CDR3 nucleotides read TGTGCCAGCAGTCAGCAGGGACCCTACGAGCAGTACTTC.

In this sample, this clone turned up once. Other DNA variants within this sample encode the same CDR3. The rearrangement joins TRBV7-9 to TRBJ2-2; 7 nucleotides agree with TRBD1. The CDR3 is made up of 12 amino acids. The trim removed 8 bases at V and 6 bases at J, leaving 3 bases unmatched. Germline V gene sequence: CDR1 SEHNR, CDR2 FQNEAQ (reference sequence). DNA of the CDR3: TGTGCCAGCGACAGGGTGCCCGGGGAGCTGTTTTTT. The encoded protein is CASDRVPGELFF.

CDR3: CASSLWQDNEKLFF. For the CDR3, the DNA is TGTGCCAGCAGTTTATGGCAGGATAATGAAAAACTGTTTTTT. The rearrangement links TRBV27 to TRBJ1-4; D gene uncertain. Trimming shortened V by 1 base and J by 4 bases, and 7 bases separated the two germline ends. Germline V gene lookup returns CDR1 MNHEY and CDR2 SMNVEV (reference sequence). The CDR3 contains 14 residues.

The gene calls are TRBV11-2 and TRBJ2-7; TRBD1 agrees at 7 bases. Trimming at V came to 6 bases and at J to 2 bases, leaving 1 base not matched to a gene. Germline CDR1 is SGHAT and CDR2 is FQNNGV. There are 12 residues in the CDR3. This CDR3 is CASSGTAYEQYF. DNA for the CDR3: TGTGCCAGCAGTGGGACAGCCTACGAGCAGTACTTC.

The J gene is TRBJ2-3, the V gene TRBV4-2, with D perhaps TRBD1 (6 bases). CDR3 length: 17 amino acids. The V gene lost 0 bases and the J gene lost 4 bases, with 17 bases spanning the gap. Germline V lookup: CDR1 LGHNA, CDR2 YNFKEQ. For the CDR3, the DNA is TGTGCCAGCAGCCAAGAACAGGGTGGGTCGAGCCCAGATACGCAGTATTTT. Encoded protein: CASSQEQGGSSPDTQYF.

The V gene is TRBV9, the J gene TRBJ2-3; possible D gene TRBD2, 5 bases. Trimming left V 1 base short and J 5 bases short, with 11 bases between. CDR1 SGDLS and CDR2 YYNGEE come from the germline V gene. CDR3 length: 14 amino acids. CDR3 in amino acids: CASSVLGSVDTQYF. The CDR3 DNA is TGTGCCAGCAGCGTACTTGGGAGCGTAGATACGCAGTATTTT.

The chain combines TRBV28 with TRBJ2-3; 9 bases are a match to TRBD2. Germline V gene sequence: CDR1 MDHEN, CDR2 SYDVKM. V shed 4 bases, J shed 2 bases, and the junction held 10 bases outside the gene matches. The CDR3 totals 17 residues. This CDR3 is CASSSAGLAGLTDTQYF. The CDR3 DNA reads TGTGCCAGCAGTTCGGCGGGGCTAGCGGGGCTCACAGATACGCAGTATTTT.

V is TRBV4-1 and J is TRBJ2-3; 8 bases fit TRBD2. The CDR3 spans 19 residues. Per germline, CDR1 MGHRA and CDR2 YSYEKL. Losses at the gene ends were 1 base for V and 4 bases for J; bases not matched to a gene: 16. The CDR3 DNA follows: TGCGCCAGCAGCCAAGGAGCCCCCGGGAGGGCCGGAGTCGCAGATACGCAGTATTTT. Residues: CASSQGAPGRAGVADTQYF.

The CDR3 reads CANQTREANEQFF. The CDR3, as DNA: TGTGCCAATCAAACCCGAGAGGCCAATGAGCAGTTCTTC. This sequence joins TRBV7-3 and TRBJ2-1; D call uncertain. Germline V gene data show CDR1 as SGHTA and CDR2 as FQGTGA. This CDR3 is 13 amino acids long. The V and J ends lost 10 bases and 6 bases respectively, with 16 bases between them.

The CDR3 nucleotides are TGTGCCAGCAGCCAATCGTACGAGGCTAGCGGGAGGGGGAGCTCCTACGAGCAGTACTTC. Protein product: CASSQSYEASGRGSSYEQYF. The rearrangement uses TRBV16 and TRBJ2-7; 12 positions agree with TRBD2. This CDR3 comprises 20 residues. V shed 0 bases and J 0 bases; nucleotides not matched to a gene: 12. Germline assignment: CDR1 KGHSY and CDR2 FQNENV.

The chain is built from TRBV27 and TRBJ2-5; TRBD2 aligns across 9 bases. V lost 6 bases, J lost 5 bases, and 13 bases stayed unmatched. The CDR3 is 16 residues long. Germline assignment: CDR1 MNHEY and CDR2 SMNVEV (reference sequence). CDR3 amino acids: CASRGTGTSYTETQYF. In DNA, the CDR3 is TGTGCCAGCAGAGGGACCGGGACTAGCTATACGGAGACCCAGTACTTC.

Points on this clone: A read error may account for a junction end that differs from germline. The chain joins TRBV20-1 to TRBJ2-7; TRBD1 is a possible D gene (6 bases). This CDR3 region has 11 residues. Germline CDR1 and CDR2: DFQATT and SNEGSKA (reference sequence). CDR3 DNA: TGCAGTGCTAGGAGGGGACGGGACACTCACTTC. This sequence encodes CSARRGRDTHF.

The chain combines TRBV27 with TRBJ2-2, with 12 bases aligning to TRBD1. Germline V gives CDR1 MNHEY, CDR2 SMNVEV (reference sequence). This CDR3 is 16 amino acids long. V lost 1 base to trimming and J lost 7 bases; unmatched junction nucleotides: 4. The CDR3 bases are TGTGCCAGCAGTTTATTGCGGGACAGGGGGCGCGGGGAGCTGTTTTTT. Translating it yields CASSLLRDRGRGELFF.

About this clone: This CDR3 is also generated by other DNA sequences in the sample. The V and J genes are TRBV28 and TRBJ1-5; D remains unclear. The CDR3 loop spans 12 amino acids. Trimming stripped 1 base from V and 5 bases from J, with 3 bases between. Germline assignment: CDR1 MDHEN and CDR2 SYDVKM. CDR3 coding DNA: TGTGCCAGCAGTTTATTTGATCAGCCCCAGCATTTT. This codes for CASSLFDQPQHF.

CDR3: CAQSRVFTGELFF. The CDR3 coding sequence is TGTGCCCAAAGTAGAGTTTTCACCGGGGAGCTGTTTTTT. This sequence joins TRBV7-2 and TRBJ2-2; D ambiguous. CDR1 and CDR2 from the germline V gene are SGHTA and FQGNSA. V was shortened by 11 bases and J by 4 bases, with 14 bases between the two germline ends. There are 13 residues in the CDR3.

J is TRBJ2-5 and V is TRBV5-5, with 12 positions matching TRBD2. Germline V lookup: CDR1 SGHKS, CDR2 YYEKEE (reference sequence). V dropped 0 bases and J dropped 4; count of bases not matched to a gene: 7. This CDR3 spans 17 amino acids. This chain's CDR3 is CASSLGRLAGDGETQYF. The DNA of the CDR3 is TGTGCCAGCAGCTTGGGTAGACTAGCGGGAGACGGAGAGACCCAGTACTTC.